This TCR beta chain is from a study of response to subunit inactivated influenza vaccine. This clonotype was picked up many times. J lost 8 bases, V lost 5 bases, and 8 bases had no gene match. The CDR3 runs to 14 residues. Via MiXCR, TCRdb re-called the RT-PCR reads, giving one row per CDR3 protein. The sample yields around 580,000 distinct CDR3 sequences, about 11% seen once. This chain links TRBV12-3 or TRBV12-4 with TRBJ2-2, with 7 bases matching TRBD1. The source is a man in his fifties or sixties who received an inactivated influenza vaccine. The sample consisted of PBMCs from blood, taken on the day of vaccination. This chain's CDR3 is CASSQDRVTGELFF. In nucleotides, the CDR3 is TGTGCCAGCAGTCAAGACAGGGTAACTGGGGAGCTGTTTTTT.